This TCR beta chain appears in the sequencing data of a study of beta chain features in type 1 diabetes. Only a few counts were recorded for this clone. Since all of the isolated RNA was reverse transcribed, expressed TCRB transcripts were what got sequenced. Generated by immunoSEQ multiplex PCR, the TCRdb table keeps only in-frame clones and is missing some. This sample has about half a million clones, with 25% to 35% found just once. The CDR3 is made up of 17 amino acids. The V end was cut by 5 bases, the J end by 0 bases, with 17 bases between. From germline, CDR1 is SEHNR and CDR2 FQNEAQ (reference sequence).

The TCR originated in a young man in good health. Sequenced material: naive CD4+ T cells from blood. The gene calls are TRBV7-9 and TRBJ1-5; D unresolved. CDR3: CASSTAGSHYSNQPQHF. The CDR3 DNA reads as TGTGCCAGCAGCACCGCCGGGAGCCACTATAGCAATCAGCCCCAGCATTTT.